This TCR beta chain was identified during a study of CD8+ T cells in alopecia areata. The CDR3 runs to 16 residues. Germline values: CDR1 MGHRA, CDR2 YSYEKL. Trimming removed 4 bases from V and 4 bases from J, with 17 bases in between. Findings and limits, study-wide: Lesional scalp displayed greater clonality than normal scalp, most notably in alopecia totalis/universalis.

It was from alopecia areata patients that lesional scalp punch biopsies and peripheral blood were collected. Sorting from PBMCs produced CD4+ and CD8+ T cells. Notes on this clone: Its antigen is currently unknown.

As the sequencing template, cDNA was produced by extracting RNA and reverse transcribing it. Generated by immunoSEQ multiplex PCR, the TCRdb table keeps only in-frame clones and is missing some. The table has 120,000 or so clones, about 50% seen once; the top ten hold roughly a tenth. V is TRBV4-1 and J is TRBJ2-1; perhaps TRBD1 as D (6 bases). The material sequenced was NKG2D-low CD8+ T cells sorted from blood. This clonotype was sampled from a human donor with alopecia areata. CDR3 nucleotide sequence: TGCGCCAGCAGCCCAGAACAGGGTTTAGGATACAATGAGCAGTTCTTC. It is translated as CASSPEQGLGYNEQFF.